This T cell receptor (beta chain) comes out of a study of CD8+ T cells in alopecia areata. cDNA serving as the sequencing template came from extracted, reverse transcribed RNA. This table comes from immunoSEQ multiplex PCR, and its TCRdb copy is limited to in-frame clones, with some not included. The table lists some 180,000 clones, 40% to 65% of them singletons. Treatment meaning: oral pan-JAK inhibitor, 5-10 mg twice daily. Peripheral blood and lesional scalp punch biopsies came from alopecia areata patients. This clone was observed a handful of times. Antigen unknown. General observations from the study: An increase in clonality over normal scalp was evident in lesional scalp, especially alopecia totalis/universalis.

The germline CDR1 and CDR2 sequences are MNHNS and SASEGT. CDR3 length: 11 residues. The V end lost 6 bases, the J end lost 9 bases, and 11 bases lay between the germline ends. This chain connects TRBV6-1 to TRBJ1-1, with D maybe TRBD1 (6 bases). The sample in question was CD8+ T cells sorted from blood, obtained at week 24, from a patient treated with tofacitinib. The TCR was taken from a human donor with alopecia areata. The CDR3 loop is CASRGTGKAFF. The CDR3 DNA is TGTGCCAGCAGGGGTACAGGGAAAGCTTTCTTT.